The 17 T cell receptor beta chains given below trace back to one sample, sequenced in a study of T cell repertoires in cytomegalovirus infection. From the reads, TCRdb called clonotypes with MiXCR, one entry per CDR3 protein. The profile shows 250,000 to 300,000 distinct CDR3 sequences, approximately 9.1% of them singletons. Input material: PBMCs. These receptor sequences come from a human donor in good health (CMV status not recorded). Some clones in this sample may be carry-over from other donors' samples.

This clonotype was counted a few times. CDR3 sequence (DNA): TGTGCCATCAGTGATCTACCTCAAGAGACCCAGTACTTC. Translated, it gives CAISDLPQETQYF. The chain has TRBV10-3 and TRBJ2-5; unclear D gene. V lost 3 bases, J lost 2 bases, and 7 bases lay in between. The germline V gene has CDR1 ENHRY and CDR2 SYGVKD. This CDR3 is 13 amino acids long.

This clonotype was counted at least ten times. The chain carries TRBV7-2 and TRBJ2-2; a possible D gene is TRBD1 (5 bases). Trimming pared 5 bases from V and 13 bases from J, leaving 17 bases between. CDR3 size: 13 residues. CDR1 SGHTA and CDR2 FQGNSA come from the germline V gene. In DNA, the CDR3 is TGTGCCAGCAGCCCTTCGACAGTCAAAGTGCTGTTTTTT. Translation: CASSPSTVKVLFF.

The chain employs TRBV20-1 and TRBJ2-7; 8 bases fit TRBD1. V shed 0 bases and J 2 bases; nucleotides not matched to a gene: 9. CDR1 is DFQATT and CDR2 is SNEGSKA in the germline V gene (reference sequence). This CDR3 is built from 16 residues. The CDR3 DNA reads TGCAGTGCTAGAGATATACGCAGGGGGCGAACCTACGAGCAGTACTTC. This sequence encodes CSARDIRRGRTYEQYF.

V usage is TRBV20-1 and J usage is TRBJ2-1, with 12 bases that match TRBD1. The CDR3 contains 14 residues. The germline CDR1 and CDR2 sequences are DFQATT and SNEGSKA (reference sequence). The J segment lost 9 bases and the V segment lost 5 bases, leaving 8 bases of the junction unmatched. The CDR3, as DNA: TGCAGTGCTCTCCGGGACAGGGGGCTAGGTGAGCAGTTCTTC. Translation: CSALRDRGLGEQFF.

The chain carries TRBV5-1 and TRBJ1-1, with TRBD1 as a possible D gene (5 bases). V lost 3 bases and J lost 1, with 16 bases in between. This CDR3 has 16 residues. Germline CDR1 is SGHRS and CDR2 is YFSETQ. This chain's CDR3 is CASSSGRADKNTEAFF. The CDR3 DNA sequence: TGCGCCAGCAGCTCGGGCAGGGCCGATAAGAACACTGAAGCTTTCTTT.

This clonotype was observed at least ten times. The chain carries TRBV7-2 and TRBJ1-3; no firm D call. Per germline, CDR1 SGHTA and CDR2 FQGNSA. V was pared by 3 bases and J by 0 bases, with 15 bases between. The CDR3 is made up of 17 amino acids. The CDR3 spells CASSFRSLESSGNTIYF. The CDR3 DNA sequence: TGTGCCAGCAGCTTTAGGAGCCTCGAGAGCTCTGGAAACACCATATATTTT. Full variable domain (missing parts from reference TRBV7-2 and TRBJ1-3): GAGVSQSPSNKVTEKGKDVELRCDPISGHTALYWYRQSLGQGLEFLIYFQGNSAPDKSGLPSDRFSAERTGGSVSTLTIQRTQQEDSAVYLCASSFRSLESSGNTIYFGEGSWLTVV.

This clonotype was recorded many times. The rearrangement uses TRBV7-9 and TRBJ1-2, with TRBD1 as a possible D gene (5 bases). The germline V gene has CDR1 SEHNR and CDR2 FQNEAQ (reference sequence). The length of the CDR3 is 14 residues. Trimming removed 5 bases at V and 0 bases at J, with 10 bases between. DNA of the CDR3: TGTGCCAGCAGCCGGGGGGAAGCTAACTATGGCTACACCTTC. Its translation is CASSRGEANYGYTF.

This clonotype turned up a few times. The V and J genes are TRBV7-2 and TRBJ2-7; D remains ambiguous. CDR1 is SGHTA, CDR2 FQGNSA, per germline. This CDR3 is 12 amino acids long. V was pared by 5 bases and J by 3 bases, with 8 bases between. CDR3 loop: CASSANSYEQYF. The CDR3 region has the DNA TGTGCCAGCAGCGCGAACAGCTACGAGCAGTACTTC.

The chain recombines TRBV6-2 or TRBV6-3 with TRBJ1-5; 7 positions agree with TRBD1. This CDR3 is 15 amino acids long. Germline loops: CDR1 MNHEY, CDR2 SVGEGT. The trim removed 6 bases at V and 2 bases at J, leaving 7 bases unmatched. CDR3 sequence (DNA): TGTGCCAGCAGAGATCCAGGGACAGGCAATCAGCCCCAGCATTTT. Its translation is CASRDPGTGNQPQHF.

Worth noting for this clonotype: Its ends do not fully match the called genes, so a read error is possible. V gene TRBV29-1 combines with J gene TRBJ1-2; 8 nucleotides agree with TRBD1. Germline loops: CDR1 SQVTM, CDR2 ANQGSEA. CDR3 length equals 11 residues. In DNA, the CDR3 is TGCAGCGTTGAAGAGGGGACAGGTACATCCTTC. Protein product: CSVEEGTGTSF.

This clonotype was seen at least ten times. The chain couples TRBV20-1 to TRBJ2-5, with 12 bases matching TRBD2. The ends lost 7 bases at V and 2 bases at J; junction bases unmatched: 5. This CDR3 has 14 amino acids. Germline lookup yields CDR1 DFQATT and CDR2 SNEGSKA (reference sequence). CDR3 sequence: CSGSSGGVQETQYF. CDR3 DNA sequence: TGCAGTGGTTCTAGCGGGGGGGTACAAGAGACCCAGTACTTC.

This clonotype was seen a handful of times. V is TRBV5-1 and J is TRBJ2-4; a weak D match, TRBD2 (7 bases). CDR3 length equals 14 residues. The germline V gene has CDR1 SGHRS and CDR2 YFSETQ. Trimming stripped 7 bases from V and 8 bases from J, with 19 bases between. The CDR3 nucleotides read TGCGCCAGCTCCCGAGGGGGGGCTGGAGACATTCAGTACTTC. Protein: CASSRGGAGDIQYF. The whole variable domain, remainder taken from reference TRBV5-1 and TRBJ2-4, is KAGVTQTPRYLIKTRGQQVTLSCSPISGHRSVSWYQQTPGQGLQFLFEYFSETQRNKGNFPGRFSGRQFSNSRSEMNVSTLELGDSALYLCASSRGGAGDIQYFGAGTRLSVL.

This sequence joins TRBV14 and TRBJ2-1, with D perhaps being TRBD1 or TRBD2 (5 bases each). CDR1 SGHDN and CDR2 FVKESK come from the germline V gene. V was shortened by 1 base and J by 10 bases, with 8 bases between the two germline ends. The CDR3 consists of 12 residues. CDR3 residues: CASSQGGVEQFF. The CDR3, as DNA: TGTGCCAGCAGCCAAGGAGGGGTGGAGCAGTTCTTC.

The chain links TRBV14 to TRBJ2-3; D is possibly TRBD2 (6 bases). The ends were cut back, 1 base at V and 2 bases at J, with 13 bases in the middle. Germline values: CDR1 SGHDN, CDR2 FVKESK. The CDR3 is 16 residues long. This CDR3 is CASSQVIGLNTDTQYF. CDR3 bases: TGTGCCAGCAGCCAAGTGATTGGACTAAACACAGATACGCAGTATTTT.

There are many counts of this clonotype. The V and J genes are TRBV11-3 and TRBJ2-7; no clear D. The CDR3 has 13 amino acids. Germline CDR1 reads SGHNT; CDR2 reads YENEEA. V shed 0 bases and J shed 5 bases, with 8 bases lying between them. As DNA, the CDR3 is TGTGCCAGCAGCTTAGACTTCCCGAACGAGCAGTACTTC. Translated: CASSLDFPNEQYF.

This clonotype was observed a few times. This rearrangement joins TRBV19 to TRBJ2-3; 13 positions match TRBD2. The ends lost 6 bases at V and 4 bases at J; junction bases unmatched: 7. Germline V CDR1 and CDR2: LNHDA, SQIVND (reference sequence). This CDR3 spans 16 amino acids. The CDR3: CASRSRTSGSPDTQYF. CDR3 bases: TGTGCCAGTAGATCACGGACTAGCGGGAGTCCAGATACGCAGTATTTT.

This chain uses TRBV18 with TRBJ1-2; 9 nucleotides agree with TRBD1. This CDR3 contains 16 residues. V lost 2 bases to trimming and J lost 3 bases; unmatched junction nucleotides: 7. In germline, CDR1 is KGHSH, CDR2 LQKENI. The CDR3: CASSPIITGGDYGYTF. CDR3 sequence (DNA): TGTGCCAGCTCACCAATTATAACAGGGGGCGACTATGGCTACACCTTC. The full variable domain, in which reference TRBV18 and TRBJ1-2 provide the parts outside the CDR3, is NAGVMQNPRHLVRRRGQEARLRCSPMKGHSHVYWYRQLPEEGLKFMVYLQKENIIDESGMPKERFSAEFPKEGPSILRIQQVVRGDSAAYFCASSPIITGGDYGYTFGSGTRLTVV.